Following are 13 T cell receptor beta chains from one sample sequenced in a study of cytomegalovirus exposure and HLA in healthy donors. The PCR made use of 60 Vbeta and 13 Jbeta primers. This table comes from immunoSEQ multiplex PCR, and its TCRdb copy is limited to in-frame clones, with some not included. This table holds over 100,000 clones, approximately 80% found once. The sequencing sample was made of PBMCs. These receptor sequences come from a male donor in good health and CMV-seropositive.

The chain uses TRBV6-1 and TRBJ1-6; possible D gene TRBD1, 6 bases. Germline values: CDR1 MNHNS, CDR2 SASEGT. Trimming removed 8 bases at V and 14 bases at J, with 25 bases between. The CDR3 is 15 residues long. CDR3 nucleotides: TGTGCCAGCCTTCCTTCCGCGCGTGGGGGCATCACCCTCCACTTT. Protein: CASLPSARGGITLHF.

V usage is TRBV12-5 and J usage is TRBJ2-1; 7 bases are a match to TRBD1. Trimming took 9 bases from V and 3 from J; bases not matched to a gene: 8. The CDR3 runs to 14 residues. CDR1 LGHNT and CDR2 FRNRAP come from the germline V gene. Here the CDR3 DNA reads TGTGCTAGCCTTAAGGGGGCGAACTACAATGAGCAGTTCTTC. Translation gives CASLKGANYNEQFF.

The CDR3 sequence is CASSFSSGRASYEQYF. The DNA for the CDR3 is TGCGCCAGCAGCTTTTCGAGCGGGAGGGCCTCATACGAGCAGTACTTC. The rearrangement uses TRBV5-1 and TRBJ2-7; 10 bases agree with TRBD2. CDR1 and CDR2 from the germline V gene are SGHRS and YFSETQ. Trimming took 2 bases from V and 4 from J; bases not matched to a gene: 9. The CDR3 runs to 16 residues.

V is TRBV4-2 and J is TRBJ2-1, with D perhaps TRBD1 (6 bases). This CDR3 is 17 amino acids long. Germline values: CDR1 LGHNA, CDR2 YNFKEQ. V was shortened by 0 bases and J by 2 bases, with 14 bases between the two germline ends. The DNA for the CDR3 is TGTGCCAGCAGCCAAGATCTTACAGGGACCCCCTACAATGAGCAGTTCTTC. Translating it yields CASSQDLTGTPYNEQFF.

This sequence joins TRBV6-4 and TRBJ2-1; D is perhaps TRBD1 (6 bases). Trimming took 5 bases from V and 15 from J, leaving 20 bases between them. Germline CDR1 MRHNA, CDR2 SNTAGT. The CDR3 loop spans 13 amino acids. The CDR3 DNA is TGTGCCAGCAGTACCCGTTTTGGGACATGTCGGTTCTTC. Amino acid sequence: CASSTRFGTCRFF.

The chain employs TRBV9 and TRBJ1-1; a weak D match, TRBD1 (5 bases). The V gene lost 0 bases and the J gene lost 3 bases, with 15 bases spanning the gap. Germline-derived CDR1 and CDR2 are SGDLS and YYNGEE. The CDR3 is made up of 16 amino acids. The CDR3 spells CASSVAALIGDTEAFF. The CDR3 region has the DNA TGTGCCAGCAGCGTAGCGGCCCTAATAGGGGACACTGAAGCTTTCTTT.

The chain is built from TRBV29-1 and TRBJ2-1; 8 positions agree with TRBD1. The junction had 9 bases not matched to a gene; V was cut back by 6 bases and J by 2 bases. Germline V gives CDR1 SQVTM, CDR2 ANQGSEA. This CDR3 has 15 amino acids. CDR3 sequence reads: CSVRPDRVTYNEQFF. CDR3 DNA: TGCAGCGTACGACCGGACAGGGTTACCTACAATGAGCAGTTCTTC.

J is TRBJ2-2 and V is TRBV19, with a weak D call TRBD2 (6 bases). The CDR3 has 15 amino acids. V was cut by 9 bases and J by 4 bases, with 18 bases left in between. Per the germline V gene, CDR1 is LNHDA and CDR2 is SQIVND (reference sequence). The CDR3 is CARNAGKTGTGELFF. CDR3 in DNA: TGTGCCAGAAATGCGGGGAAAACCGGCACCGGGGAGCTGTTTTTT.

The chain joins TRBV6-1 to TRBJ2-2; tentatively, D is TRBD1 (5 bases). Trimming took 2 bases from V and 0 from J, leaving 10 bases between them. CDR1 MNHNS and CDR2 SASEGT come from the germline V gene. The CDR3 loop spans 16 amino acids. CDR3 nucleotide sequence: TGTGCCAGCAGTGAAAAAGCAGGGTCGAACACCGGGGAGCTGTTTTTT. Amino acid sequence: CASSEKAGSNTGELFF.

This chain connects TRBV27 to TRBJ1-1, with 8 positions matching TRBD1. Germline CDR1 reads MNHEY; CDR2 reads SMNVEV (reference sequence). The V segment lost 7 bases and the J segment 8 bases; nucleotides outside the gene matches: 12. CDR3 length: 14 amino acids. The CDR3 sequence is CASNSPGTGLEAFF. CDR3 DNA sequence: TGTGCCAGCAACTCTCCAGGGACAGGATTAGAAGCTTTCTTT.

The rearrangement joins TRBV28 to TRBJ1-4, with 8 nucleotides matching TRBD1. With 5 bases clipped from V and 6 bases from J, the junction kept 5 bases outside the gene matches. The CDR3 has 14 amino acids. Per the germline V gene, CDR1 is MDHEN and CDR2 is SYDVKM. CDR3 DNA sequence: TGTGCCAGCAGTCGACAGGGGTCGGATGAAAAACTGTTTTTT. Its protein is CASSRQGSDEKLFF.

This clone was picked up a small number of times. The gene calls are TRBV7-9 and TRBJ1-1; D is perhaps TRBD1 (5 bases). V was shortened by 6 bases and J by 1 base, with 15 bases between the two germline ends. The CDR3 totals 15 residues. Germline assignment: CDR1 SEHNR and CDR2 FQNEAQ (reference sequence). In DNA, the CDR3 is TGTGCCAGCAGGGACAACTCCTCCAGGAACACTGAAGCTTTCTTT. This codes for CASRDNSSRNTEAFF.

The V gene is TRBV28, the J gene TRBJ1-2; D remains unclear. Germline V gene sequence: CDR1 MDHEN, CDR2 SYDVKM. Trimming removed 3 bases from V and 6 bases from J, with 11 bases in between. The CDR3 totals 13 residues. The CDR3 bases are TGTGCCAGCAGTTTCTCCGGGGATGATGGCTACACCTTC. Translation gives CASSFSGDDGYTF.